This T cell receptor beta chain was sequenced during a study of PD-1 blockade in classical Hodgkin lymphoma. Findings and limits, study-wide: Whoever responded completely had baseline diversity much like that seen in newly diagnosed patients. Newly diagnosed patients had baseline TCR diversity that was reportedly lower than that of healthy donors.

Only in-frame clones appear in the TCRdb table, and some are missing; sequencing was by immunoSEQ multiplex PCR. The table includes just over 60,000 clones, about nine tenths detected once. Each of the patients experienced relapse following autologous stem cell transplantation, and their brentuximab vedotin exposure differed. Germline CDR1 is GTSNPN and CDR2 is SVGIG (reference sequence). The CDR3 runs to 15 residues. V lost 3 bases and J 0 bases, leaving 12 bases between the germline ends. To note about this clone: Its antigen is currently unknown.

The chain has TRBV30 and TRBJ2-1; D is possibly TRBD2 (5 bases). The TCR originated in a human donor with classical Hodgkin lymphoma. This specimen consisted of peripheral blood mononuclear cells (PBMCs), obtained at baseline. This CDR3 reads CAWSHSGGSYNEQFF. The CDR3 region has the DNA TGTGCCTGGAGCCACAGCGGAGGCTCCTACAATGAGCAGTTCTTC. Drawing the rest from reference TRBV30 and TRBJ2-1, the complete variable domain is SQTIHQWPATLVQPVGSPLSLECTVEGTSNPNLYWYRQAAGRGLQLLFYSVGIGQISSEVPQNLSASRPQDRQFILSSKKLLLSDSGFYLCAWSHSGGSYNEQFFGPGTRLTVL.